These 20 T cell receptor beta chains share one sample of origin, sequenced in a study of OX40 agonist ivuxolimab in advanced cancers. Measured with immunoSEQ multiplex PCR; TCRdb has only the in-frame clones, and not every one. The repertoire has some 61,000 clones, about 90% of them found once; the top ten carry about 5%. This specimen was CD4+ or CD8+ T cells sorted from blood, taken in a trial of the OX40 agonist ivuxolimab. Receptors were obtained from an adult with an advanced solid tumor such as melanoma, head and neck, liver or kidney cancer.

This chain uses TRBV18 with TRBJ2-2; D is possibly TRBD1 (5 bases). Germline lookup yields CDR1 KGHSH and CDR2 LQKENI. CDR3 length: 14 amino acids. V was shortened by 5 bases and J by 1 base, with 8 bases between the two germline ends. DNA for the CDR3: TGTGCCAGCTCATCAGACAGGAACACCGGGGAGCTGTTTTTT. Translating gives CASSSDRNTGELFF.

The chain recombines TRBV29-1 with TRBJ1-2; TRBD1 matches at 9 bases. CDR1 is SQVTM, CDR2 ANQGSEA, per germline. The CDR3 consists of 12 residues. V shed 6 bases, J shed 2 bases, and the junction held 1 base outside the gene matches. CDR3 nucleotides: TGCAGCGTGGGACAGGGCAACTATGGCTACACCTTC. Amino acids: CSVGQGNYGYTF.

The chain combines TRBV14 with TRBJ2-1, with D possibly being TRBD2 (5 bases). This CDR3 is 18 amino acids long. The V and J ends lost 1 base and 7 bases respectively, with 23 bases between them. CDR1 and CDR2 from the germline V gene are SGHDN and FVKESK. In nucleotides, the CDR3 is TGTGCCAGCAGCCAAGGTCTTGTTTGGCGGGCCCCGGTGAATGAGCAGTTCTTC. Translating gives CASSQGLVWRAPVNEQFF.

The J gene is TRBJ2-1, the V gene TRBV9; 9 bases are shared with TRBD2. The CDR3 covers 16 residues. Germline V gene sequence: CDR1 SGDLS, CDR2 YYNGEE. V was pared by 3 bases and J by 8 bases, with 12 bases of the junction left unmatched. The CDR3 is CASSAGPREGTDEQFF. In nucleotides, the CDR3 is TGTGCCAGCAGCGCCGGTCCGCGGGAGGGCACAGATGAGCAGTTCTTC.

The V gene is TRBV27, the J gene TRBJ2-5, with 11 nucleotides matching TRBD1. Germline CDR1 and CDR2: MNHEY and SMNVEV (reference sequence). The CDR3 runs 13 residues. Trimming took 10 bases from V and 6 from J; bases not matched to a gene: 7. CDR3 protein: CANPGQGVQTQYF. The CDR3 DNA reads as TGTGCCAACCCGGGACAGGGGGTGCAGACCCAGTACTTC.

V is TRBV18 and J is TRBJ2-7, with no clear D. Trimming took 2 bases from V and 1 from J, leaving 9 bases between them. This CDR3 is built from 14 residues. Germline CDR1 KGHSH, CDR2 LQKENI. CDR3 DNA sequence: TGTGCCAGCTCACCAAGAGTATTGTCCTACGAGCAGTACTTC. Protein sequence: CASSPRVLSYEQYF. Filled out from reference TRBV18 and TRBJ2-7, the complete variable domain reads NAGVMQNPRHLVRRRGQEARLRCSPMKGHSHVYWYRQLPEEGLKFMVYLQKENIIDESGMPKERFSAEFPKEGPSILRIQQVVRGDSAAYFCASSPRVLSYEQYFGPGTRLTVT.

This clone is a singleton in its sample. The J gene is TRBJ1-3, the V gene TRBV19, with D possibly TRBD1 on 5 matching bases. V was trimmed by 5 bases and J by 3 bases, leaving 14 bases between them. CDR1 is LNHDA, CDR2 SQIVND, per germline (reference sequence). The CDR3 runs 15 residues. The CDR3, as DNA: TGTGCCAGTAGTCAAGACAGTCGTGGTGGAAACACCATATATTTT. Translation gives CASSQDSRGGNTIYF.

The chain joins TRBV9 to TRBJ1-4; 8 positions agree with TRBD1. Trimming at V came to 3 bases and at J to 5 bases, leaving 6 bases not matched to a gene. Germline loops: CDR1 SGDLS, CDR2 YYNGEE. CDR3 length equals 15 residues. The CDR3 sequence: CASSARQGKNEKLFF. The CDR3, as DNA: TGTGCCAGCAGCGCTCGACAGGGGAAGAATGAAAAACTGTTTTTT.

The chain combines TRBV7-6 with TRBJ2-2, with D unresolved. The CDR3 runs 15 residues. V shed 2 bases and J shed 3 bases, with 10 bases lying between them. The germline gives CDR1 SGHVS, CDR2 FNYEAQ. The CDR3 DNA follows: TGTGCCAGCAGCTTAATTCAAGGATACACCGGGGAGCTGTTTTTT. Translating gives CASSLIQGYTGELFF. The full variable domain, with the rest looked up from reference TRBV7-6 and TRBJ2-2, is GAGVSQSPRYKVTKRGQDVALRCDPISGHVSLYWYRQALGQGPEFLTYFNYEAQQDKSGLPNDRFSAERPEGSISTLTIQRTEQRDSAMYRCASSLIQGYTGELFFGEGSRLTVL.

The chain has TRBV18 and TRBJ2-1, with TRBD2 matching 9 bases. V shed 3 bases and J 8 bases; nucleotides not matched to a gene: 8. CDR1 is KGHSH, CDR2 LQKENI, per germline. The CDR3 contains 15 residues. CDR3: CASSPGAGGLDEQFF. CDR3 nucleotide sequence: TGTGCCAGCTCACCCGGCGCGGGAGGGTTGGATGAGCAGTTCTTC.

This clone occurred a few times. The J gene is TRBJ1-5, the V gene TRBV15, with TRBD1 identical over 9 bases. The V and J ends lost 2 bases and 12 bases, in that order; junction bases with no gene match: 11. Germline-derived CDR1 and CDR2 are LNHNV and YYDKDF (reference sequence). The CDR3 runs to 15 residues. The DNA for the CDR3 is TGTGCCACCAGCAGACGGACAGGGGTAATTGAACACCAGCATTTT. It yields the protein CATSRRTGVIEHQHF. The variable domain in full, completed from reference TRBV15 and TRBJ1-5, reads DAMVIQNPRYQVTQFGKPVTLSCSQTLNHNVMYWYQQKSSQAPKLLFHYYDKDFNNEADTPDNFQSRRPNTSFCFLDIRSPGLGDTAMYLCATSRRTGVIEHQHFGDGTRLSIL.

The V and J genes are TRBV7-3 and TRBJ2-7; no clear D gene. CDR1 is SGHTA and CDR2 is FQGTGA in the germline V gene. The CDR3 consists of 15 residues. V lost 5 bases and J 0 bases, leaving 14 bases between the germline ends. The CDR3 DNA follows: TGTGCCAGCAGCCCCCTCCGGGTGAGCTCCTACGAGCAGTACTTC. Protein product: CASSPLRVSSYEQYF.

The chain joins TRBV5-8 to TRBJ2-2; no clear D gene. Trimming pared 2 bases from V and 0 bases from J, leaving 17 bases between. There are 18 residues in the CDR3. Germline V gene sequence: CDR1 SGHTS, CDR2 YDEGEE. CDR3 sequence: CASSFLITARPNTGELFF. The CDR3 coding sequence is TGTGCCAGCAGCTTTCTGATAACCGCTAGACCGAACACCGGGGAGCTGTTTTTT.

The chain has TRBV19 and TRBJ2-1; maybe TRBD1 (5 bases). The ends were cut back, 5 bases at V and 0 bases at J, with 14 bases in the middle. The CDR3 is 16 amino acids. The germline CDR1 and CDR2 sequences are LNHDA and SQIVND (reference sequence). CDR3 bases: TGTGCCAGTAGTGCAAGACAGTCTAGCTCCTACAATGAGCAGTTCTTC. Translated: CASSARQSSSYNEQFF.

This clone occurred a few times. CDR3: CASSLGTSGIRVTQYF. CDR3 in DNA: TGCGCCAGCAGCTTAGGTACTAGCGGGATACGGGTGACCCAGTACTTC. The rearrangement links TRBV5-1 to TRBJ2-5; 10 bases are shared with TRBD2. The length of the CDR3 is 16 residues. V shed 2 bases, J shed 7 bases, and the junction held 11 bases outside the gene matches. CDR1 and CDR2 from the germline V gene are SGHRS and YFSETQ.

CDR3 loop: CASSLGDNRVTEAFF. The CDR3 region has the DNA TGCGCCAGCAGCTTGGGGGACAACAGGGTTACTGAAGCTTTCTTT. V and J are TRBV5-1 and TRBJ1-1, with D possibly TRBD1 on 6 matching bases. V lost 0 bases and J lost 5, with 14 bases in between. This CDR3 spans 15 amino acids. In germline, CDR1 is SGHRS, CDR2 YFSETQ.

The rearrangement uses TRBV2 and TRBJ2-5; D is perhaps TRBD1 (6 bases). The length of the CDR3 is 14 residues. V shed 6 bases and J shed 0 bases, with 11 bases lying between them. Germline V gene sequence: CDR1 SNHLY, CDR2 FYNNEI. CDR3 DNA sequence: TGTGCCAGCAGGATAGACAGGTACCAAGAGACCCAGTACTTC. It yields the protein CASRIDRYQETQYF.

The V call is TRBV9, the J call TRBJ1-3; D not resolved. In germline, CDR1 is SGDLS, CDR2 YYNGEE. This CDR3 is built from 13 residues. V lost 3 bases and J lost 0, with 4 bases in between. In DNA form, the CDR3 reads TGTGCCAGCAGCGGGTCCTCTGGAAACACCATATATTTT. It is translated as CASSGSSGNTIYF.

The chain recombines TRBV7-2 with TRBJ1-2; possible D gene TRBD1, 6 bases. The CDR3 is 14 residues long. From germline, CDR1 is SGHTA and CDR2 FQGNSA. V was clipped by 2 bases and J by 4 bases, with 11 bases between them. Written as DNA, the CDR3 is TGTGCCAGCAGCTTACTGGGGGCGCCCTATGGCTACACCTTC. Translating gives CASSLLGAPYGYTF.

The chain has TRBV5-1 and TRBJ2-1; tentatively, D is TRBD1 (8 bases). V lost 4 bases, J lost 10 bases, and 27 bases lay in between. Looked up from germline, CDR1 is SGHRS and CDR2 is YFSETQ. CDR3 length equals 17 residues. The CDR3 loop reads CASSVTGDRRESIEQFF. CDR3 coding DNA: TGCGCCAGCAGCGTAACAGGGGACAGGCGGGAGAGTATCGAGCAGTTCTTC.